What follows are 6 T cell receptor beta chains derived from one specimen sequenced in a study of T cell repertoires in cytomegalovirus infection. Using its own MiXCR run on the reads, TCRdb lists one record per CDR3 protein. The table records 370,000 or so distinct CDR3 sequences, roughly a third of them present only once. Which antigens these TCRs recognize remains unknown. The material sequenced was cultured PBMCs, taken from culture after CMV antigen stimulation. The receptors shown here come from a human donor in good health (CMV status not recorded). Some clones in this sample may be carry-over from other donors' samples.

V gene TRBV20-1 combines with J gene TRBJ2-3; maybe TRBD2 (7 bases). The ends were cut back, 1 base at V and 0 bases at J, with 17 bases in the middle. The CDR3 spans 17 residues. From germline, CDR1 is DFQATT and CDR2 SNEGSKA (reference sequence). The CDR3 is CSARGGGSRYSTDTQYF. DNA for the CDR3: TGCAGTGCTAGAGGCGGGGGCAGTAGGTATAGCACAGATACGCAGTATTTT.

The table lists this clonotype with a few counts. The rearrangement joins TRBV7-2 to TRBJ1-2; 10 bases fit TRBD1. J lost 2 bases, V lost 1 base, and 4 bases had no gene match. The CDR3 consists of 16 residues. CDR1 SGHTA and CDR2 FQGNSA come from the germline V gene. DNA for the CDR3: TGTGCCAGCAGCTTAGTCGGGACAGGGGAGAACTATGGCTACACCTTC. Its protein product is CASSLVGTGENYGYTF.

There are many counts of this clonotype. The chain has TRBV28 and TRBJ2-3; possibly TRBD2 for D (6 bases). CDR1 is MDHEN, CDR2 SYDVKM, per germline. V was shortened by 10 bases and J by 0 bases, with 14 bases between the two germline ends. The length of the CDR3 is 14 residues. The CDR3 region is CATRLGGSTDTQYF. In nucleotides, the CDR3 is TGTGCCACCCGACTAGGCGGGAGCACAGATACGCAGTATTTT.

The chain joins TRBV12-3 or TRBV12-4 to TRBJ2-2; the D is unclear. The CDR3 has 18 residues. The V end lost 2 bases, the J end lost 0 bases, and 16 bases lay between the germline ends. The CDR3, as DNA: TGTGCCAGCAGTTTAACCAGAATACTACAATCGAACACCGGGGAGCTGTTTTTT. It yields the protein CASSLTRILQSNTGELFF.

This clonotype was counted many times. The chain links TRBV7-2 to TRBJ2-3; D is ambiguous. The CDR3 is 15 residues long. Germline CDR1 is SGHTA and CDR2 is FQGNSA. V lost 2 bases and J 0 bases, leaving 9 bases between the germline ends. The CDR3 here is CASSLQPQSTDTQYF. CDR3 nucleotide sequence: TGTGCCAGCAGCTTACAGCCCCAGAGCACAGATACGCAGTATTTT.

This rearrangement joins TRBV24-1 to TRBJ1-1, with TRBD1 matching 10 bases. V was clipped by 8 bases and J by 0 bases; unmatched bases: 5. This CDR3 region has 15 residues. Germline V gene data show CDR1 as KGHDR and CDR2 as SFDVKD. CDR3: CATTVGQGLNTEAFF. DNA of the CDR3: TGTGCCACCACTGTGGGACAGGGGCTGAACACTGAAGCTTTCTTT.